The next 30 T cell receptor beta chains were all read from a single sample in a study of cytomegalovirus exposure and HLA in healthy donors. Use of 60 Vbeta and 13 Jbeta primers characterized the PCR. Sequenced by immunoSEQ multiplex PCR; TCRdb stores in-frame clones only, minus some. The table has approximately 150,000 clones, 60% to 85% seen once; the top ten hold approximately 6.8%. Sequences were obtained from PBMCs. The receptor set was obtained from a woman aged 40 to 50 in good health and CMV-seropositive.

The chain links TRBV29-1 to TRBJ1-2; D is uncertain. V gave up 4 bases and J gave up 0 bases, with 12 bases separating them. Germline CDR1 and CDR2: SQVTM and ANQGSEA. This CDR3 comprises 14 residues. The CDR3 DNA reads TGCAGCGTTGGAGTGCGGCTATCTAACTATGGCTACACCTTC. It specifies CSVGVRLSNYGYTF. Based on the CDR3 plus reference TRBV29-1 and TRBJ1-2, the full variable domain is SAVISQKPSRDICQRGTSLTIQCQVDSQVTMMFWYRQQPGQSLTLIATANQGSEATYESGFVIDKFPISRPNLTFSTLTVSNMSPEDSSIYLCSVGVRLSNYGYTFGSGTRLTVV.

The CDR3 protein is CASRAVAGGLFQYF. Written as DNA, the CDR3 is TGTGCCAGCAGGGCTGTGGCGGGGGGGCTCTTTCAGTACTTC. The rearrangement joins TRBV6-1 to TRBJ2-4; 9 bases map to TRBD2. This CDR3 is 14 amino acids long. The junction had 11 bases not matched to a gene; V was cut back by 6 bases and J by 11 bases. Germline loops: CDR1 MNHNS, CDR2 SASEGT.

V gene TRBV15 combines with J gene TRBJ1-1, with 7 bases identical to TRBD1. Germline lookup yields CDR1 LNHNV and CDR2 YYDKDF (reference sequence). The CDR3 runs to 14 residues. The ends lost 4 bases at V and 4 bases at J; junction bases unmatched: 6. The CDR3 loop is CATSTGGSSTEAFF. CDR3 DNA sequence: TGTGCCACCAGCACAGGGGGTTCTAGCACTGAAGCTTTCTTT.

This chain uses TRBV10-2 with TRBJ1-2; D not certain. In germline, CDR1 is WSHSY, CDR2 SAAADI. V lost 2 bases, J lost 1 base, and 5 bases lay in between. The CDR3 sequence is 13 residues long. The CDR3 DNA is TGCGCCAGCAGTGAGCGGTTTAACTATGGCTACACCTTC. Encoded protein: CASSERFNYGYTF.

CDR3 in amino acids: CASRKTGVDYGYTF. CDR3 coding DNA: TGTGCCAGCAGGAAGACAGGGGTTGACTATGGCTACACCTTC. This chain uses TRBV9 with TRBJ1-2; the match to TRBD1 covers 8 bases. V was clipped by 5 bases and J by 3 bases; unmatched bases: 6. Germline V lookup: CDR1 SGDLS, CDR2 YYNGEE. The CDR3 runs to 14 residues.

This clone appeared a single time. The chain has TRBV4-2 and TRBJ2-5; 15 bases fit TRBD2. V lost 0 bases, J lost 6 bases, and 2 bases stayed unmatched. In germline, CDR1 is LGHNA, CDR2 YNFKEQ. This CDR3 has 16 amino acids. The CDR3 nucleotides are TGTGCCAGCAGCCAAGACGGGACTAGCGGGGGGAAGACCCAGTACTTC. Amino acid sequence: CASSQDGTSGGKTQYF.

In its sample, this clone was seen once. The chain employs TRBV6-4 and TRBJ2-3; TRBD1 aligns across 10 bases. Trimming at V came to 5 bases and at J to 3 bases, leaving 5 bases not matched to a gene. Germline assignment: CDR1 MRHNA and CDR2 SNTAGT. The CDR3 is 15 residues long. The CDR3 protein is CASSPGTGETDTQYF. The CDR3 DNA is TGTGCCAGCAGTCCCGGGACAGGGGAAACAGATACGCAGTATTTT.

The chain uses TRBV29-1 and TRBJ1-1; 11 positions agree with TRBD1. V shed 6 bases and J 6 bases; nucleotides not matched to a gene: 3. Looked up from germline, CDR1 is SQVTM and CDR2 is ANQGSEA. This CDR3 is 12 amino acids long. CDR3: CSVGQGAAEAFF. CDR3 nucleotides: TGCAGCGTAGGACAGGGGGCGGCTGAAGCTTTCTTT.

V usage is TRBV6-1 and J usage is TRBJ1-2; unclear D gene. CDR1 and CDR2 (germline): MNHNS, SASEGT. Trimming took 7 bases from V and 6 from J, leaving 15 bases between them. The CDR3 contains 13 residues. CDR3 sequence: CASMRQAGHGYTF. Here the CDR3 DNA reads TGTGCCAGCATGAGGCAGGCGGGTCATGGCTACACCTTC.

The chain joins TRBV6-5 to TRBJ1-2, with 7 bases identical to TRBD1. The V and J ends lost 2 bases and 8 bases, in that order; junction bases with no gene match: 5. This CDR3 has 13 amino acids. From germline, CDR1 is MNHEY and CDR2 SVGAGI. CDR3 DNA sequence: TGTGCCAGCAGTTACCGGGACAGAGGAGGCTACACCTTC. It encodes CASSYRDRGGYTF.

The rearrangement links TRBV30 to TRBJ1-1, with 7 nucleotides matching TRBD1. Germline V gene data show CDR1 as GTSNPN and CDR2 as SVGIG (reference sequence). This CDR3 is built from 14 residues. Trimming at V came to 5 bases and at J to 10 bases, leaving 16 bases not matched to a gene. CDR3: CAWVRRDSRVRAFF. DNA of the CDR3: TGTGCCTGGGTCCGAAGGGACAGTCGAGTTCGAGCTTTCTTT.

V usage is TRBV9 and J usage is TRBJ2-6; TRBD2 is a possible D gene (5 bases). Germline assignment: CDR1 SGDLS and CDR2 YYNGEE. Deletions cut 0 bases from V and 0 bases from J, with 13 bases between. CDR3 length equals 18 residues. The chain's CDR3 is CASSVGWVGSSGANVLTF. The CDR3 DNA reads as TGTGCCAGCAGCGTAGGGTGGGTTGGGAGCTCTGGGGCCAACGTCCTGACTTTC.

The gene calls are TRBV11-2 and TRBJ1-2; TRBD1 matches at 7 bases. The CDR3 spans 15 residues. The V gene end was trimmed by 1 base and the J gene end by 4 bases; junction bases not matched to a gene: 6. Germline CDR1 reads SGHAT; CDR2 reads FQNNGV. CDR3 residues: CASSLVQGGGYGYTF. Here the CDR3 DNA reads TGTGCCAGCAGCTTAGTTCAGGGGGGTGGCTATGGCTACACCTTC.

This chain connects TRBV4-1 to TRBJ1-1; a possible D gene is TRBD1 (6 bases). The CDR3 spans 17 residues. Trimming took off 0 bases at V and 11 bases at J, with 25 bases between the two ends. Germline CDR1 reads MGHRA; CDR2 reads YSYEKL. As DNA, the CDR3 is TGCGCCAGCAGCCAAGAGGGTTCCTTTAAGACAGGCGAGAGGGCTTTCTTT. Protein: CASSQEGSFKTGERAFF.

The chain couples TRBV19 to TRBJ1-2, with D possibly matching TRBD1 (5 bases). Germline CDR1 LNHDA, CDR2 SQIVND (reference sequence). V was shortened by 3 bases and J by 2 bases, with 10 bases between the two germline ends. The CDR3 totals 14 residues. The CDR3 sequence: CASSISAGNYGYTF. The CDR3 DNA sequence: TGTGCCAGTAGTATTTCGGCAGGGAACTATGGCTACACCTTC.

The chain recombines TRBV5-4 with TRBJ1-2, with D maybe TRBD1 (6 bases). Trimming took 0 bases from V and 8 from J, leaving 17 bases between them. The germline CDR1 and CDR2 sequences are SGHNT and YYREEE (reference sequence). The CDR3 has 15 residues. Here the CDR3 reads CASSLAGGAGLGYTF. The CDR3 DNA reads TGTGCCAGCAGCTTGGCCGGGGGGGCTGGGTTAGGCTACACCTTC.

This chain links TRBV2 with TRBJ1-3; no firm D call. This CDR3 region has 12 residues. V lost 6 bases and J lost 3, with 6 bases in between. The germline V gene has CDR1 SNHLY and CDR2 FYNNEI. Here the CDR3 reads CASRADGNTIYF. Here the CDR3 DNA reads TGTGCCAGCAGGGCAGATGGAAACACCATATATTTT. Together with reference TRBV2 and TRBJ1-3, the CDR3 gives the full variable domain: EPEVTQTPSHQVTQMGQEVILRCVPISNHLYFYWYRQILGQKVEFLVSFYNNEISEKSEIFDDQFSVERPDGSNFTLKIRSTKLEDSAMYFCASRADGNTIYFGEGSWLTVV.

The chain uses TRBV21-1 and TRBJ1-5. TRBV21-1 is described as a pseudogene. The CDR3 has 18 residues. CDR3 sequence: CASSIRTGGSAQGQPQHF. CDR3 coding DNA: TGTGCCAGCAGCATCCGGACGGGGGGCTCGGCACAAGGTCAGCCCCAGCATTTT.

This chain links TRBV30 with TRBJ2-3; TRBD2 agrees at 9 bases. This CDR3 is 16 amino acids long. Trimming cost V 1 base and J 7 bases; bases outside gene matches: 12. Germline assignment: CDR1 GTSNPN and CDR2 SVGIG (reference sequence). The CDR3 DNA follows: TGTGCCTGGAGTGGACAGGTAGCGGGGGCTAAGAATACGCAGTATTTT. Encoded protein: CAWSGQVAGAKNTQYF. Combining the CDR3 with reference TRBV30 and TRBJ2-3 gives the whole variable domain SQTIHQWPATLVQPVGSPLSLECTVEGTSNPNLYWYRQAAGRGLQLLFYSVGIGQISSEVPQNLSASRPQDRQFILSSKKLLLSDSGFYLCAWSGQVAGAKNTQYFGPGTRLTVL.

This chain uses TRBV18 with TRBJ1-1, with unresolved D. CDR3 length: 14 amino acids. Germline V gene data show CDR1 as KGHSH and CDR2 as LQKENI. The V and J ends lost 6 bases and 0 bases respectively, with 11 bases between them. The CDR3 sequence is CASSTGFMNTEAFF. CDR3 sequence (DNA): TGTGCCAGCTCCACGGGGTTCATGAACACTGAAGCTTTCTTT.

This chain joins TRBV19 and TRBJ2-5, with a possible D match to TRBD2 (6 bases). The DNA end is more similar to TRBJ2-7, so the J call may be wrong. CDR1 and CDR2 from the germline V gene are LNHDA and SQIVND (reference sequence). The CDR3 consists of 12 residues. The CDR3 DNA follows: TGTGCCAGTAGTATTGGGAGGAGCGAGCAGTACTTC. As protein: CASSIGRSEQYF.

The V and J genes are TRBV30 and TRBJ1-1, with TRBD1 as a possible D gene (6 bases). The CDR3 runs 16 residues. V lost 2 bases and J lost 1, with 17 bases in between. CDR1 is GTSNPN, CDR2 SVGIG, per germline (reference sequence). In DNA, the CDR3 is TGTGCCTGGAGTCAACGGGGGGGCTTTAGGAACACTGAAGCTTTCTTT. Protein: CAWSQRGGFRNTEAFF.

The genes are TRBV7-9 and TRBJ2-1; TRBD2 matches 13 bases. Looked up from germline, CDR1 is SEHNR and CDR2 is FQNEAQ (reference sequence). With V trimmed by 5 bases and J by 2 bases, 3 bases remained unmatched. This CDR3 region has 16 residues. The CDR3 region is CASSLTSGGTYNEQFF. For the CDR3, the DNA is TGTGCCAGCAGCCTGACTAGCGGGGGGACCTACAATGAGCAGTTCTTC.

This clone appeared a few times. J is TRBJ2-1 and V is TRBV15; 10 positions match TRBD1. The CDR3 runs 15 residues. V was pared by 4 bases and J by 5 bases, with 5 bases of the junction left unmatched. Germline lookup yields CDR1 LNHNV and CDR2 YYDKDF (reference sequence). CDR3 loop: CATSIGQGDDNEQFF. DNA for the CDR3: TGTGCCACCAGCATTGGACAGGGGGATGACAATGAGCAGTTCTTC.

The chain carries TRBV7-9 and TRBJ2-4; 9 nucleotides agree with TRBD1. The V gene's germline CDR1 is SEHNR and CDR2 FQNEAQ (reference sequence). The junction had 6 bases not matched to a gene; V was cut back by 4 bases and J by 8 bases. The length of the CDR3 is 14 residues. As DNA, the CDR3 is TGTGCCAGCAGCTCGGGACAGGGTATACACATTCAGTACTTC. Its protein is CASSSGQGIHIQYF.

The chain links TRBV11-2 to TRBJ2-7; D uncertain. Germline CDR1 is SGHAT and CDR2 is FQNNGV. Trimming took off 0 bases at V and 7 bases at J, with 7 bases between the two ends. CDR3 length: 12 residues. DNA for the CDR3: TGTGCCAGCAGCTTAGATCGAGTAGAGCAGTACTTC. This encodes CASSLDRVEQYF.

The rearrangement links TRBV11-1 to TRBJ1-1; 10 nucleotides agree with TRBD1. The junction had 9 bases not matched to a gene; V was cut back by 5 bases and J by 0 bases. This CDR3 contains 17 residues. From germline, CDR1 is SGHAT and CDR2 FQDESV (reference sequence). CDR3 in amino acids: CASSPHGTGDMNTEAFF. The CDR3 region has the DNA TGTGCCAGCAGCCCGCACGGGACAGGGGACATGAACACTGAAGCTTTCTTT.

V is TRBV2 and J is TRBJ2-3; 7 positions agree with TRBD2. The V segment lost 4 bases and the J segment 0 bases; nucleotides outside the gene matches: 4. This CDR3 contains 15 residues. Looked up from germline, CDR1 is SNHLY and CDR2 is FYNNEI. CDR3 protein: CASSGTSISTDTQYF. The DNA of the CDR3 is TGTGCCAGCAGTGGGACTAGTATCAGCACAGATACGCAGTATTTT.

The V and J genes are TRBV19 and TRBJ2-1; 9 positions agree with TRBD1. CDR1 and CDR2 from the germline V gene are LNHDA and SQIVND (reference sequence). This CDR3 is 16 amino acids long. J lost 9 bases, V lost 5 bases, and 14 bases had no gene match. The CDR3 region is CASSPRTGDNVREQFF. The DNA for the CDR3 is TGTGCCAGTAGTCCCAGGACAGGGGATAATGTACGTGAGCAGTTCTTC.

This chain links TRBV29-1 with TRBJ1-1; TRBD1 agrees at 7 bases. The J segment lost 7 bases and the V segment lost 6 bases, leaving 14 bases of the junction unmatched. This CDR3 comprises 14 residues. CDR1 SQVTM and CDR2 ANQGSEA come from the germline V gene. The CDR3 nucleotides read TGCAGCGTCGAAAGAGACAGGGAAGATAATGAAGCTTTCTTT. It is translated as CSVERDREDNEAFF.